The T cell receptor (beta chain) described here comes from a study of post-analysis software for immune sequencing data. Study overall: Recorded disease courses covered relapsing-remitting, secondary progressive and progressive-relapsing multiple sclerosis. Some patients had no subtype annotation.

In regard to this clonotype: As yet, its antigen is unknown.

Trimming removed 1 base at V and 7 bases at J, with 16 bases between. This CDR3 is built from 14 residues. The V gene's germline CDR1 is DFQATT and CDR2 SNEGSKA (reference sequence). General study points: Patients showed TRBV5-6, TRBV5-1 and TRBV20-1 among five TRBV segments more frequent than in controls.

Presence of unique molecular identifiers characterized the TCR beta cDNA libraries. Each batch of 1 to 10 million T cells produced 450,000 to 500,000 cDNA molecules. TCRdb recomputed calls from the PCR reads with MiXCR, one row per CDR3 protein. Found here are roughly 800,000 distinct CDR3 sequences, roughly 27% of them singletons; the top ten hold under 0.7%. The chain uses TRBV20-1 and TRBJ1-2, with D maybe TRBD1 (5 bases). The origin of this receptor is a girl aged 10-17 years with multiple sclerosis. The source material was blood. CDR3 sequence reads: CSARVGVGKGGYTF. In nucleotides, the CDR3 is TGCAGTGCTAGAGTGGGGGTAGGAAAAGGTGGCTACACCTTC.